The T cell receptor (beta chain) under discussion was sequenced for a study of regulatory T cells in long-lasting Graves disease. The CDR3 has 17 amino acids. Looked up from germline, CDR1 is SGHTA and CDR2 is FQGNSA. V was cut by 1 base and J by 3 bases, with 17 bases left in between. Time point specified: newly diagnosed GD, antithyroid drugs for less than 3 months. Scientists built the TCR library using RNA that was extracted from PBMCs. iRepertoire HTBI primers and Arm-PCR of CDR3 regions built TCR beta libraries. Each CDR3 protein gets one entry after TCRdb re-called the multiplex PCR reads with MiXCR. The sample shows about 440,000 distinct CDR3 sequences, 15% of them seen only once. This clonotype was counted many times. These same records also appear under a second study, on T cells in Graves' hyperthyroidism and ophthalmopathy.

Sequencing was performed on peripheral blood mononuclear cells (PBMCs), taken at new diagnosis, from a patient treated with antithyroid drugs. The chain joins TRBV7-2 to TRBJ2-3; D is unresolved. The receptor's source is a woman aged 25 to 39 with Graves disease. CDR3 in DNA: TGTGCCAGCAGCTTAGGTTTTGTGGGAATGGTGACAGATACGCAGTATTTT. Residues: CASSLGFVGMVTDTQYF. Filled out from reference TRBV7-2 and TRBJ2-3, the complete variable domain reads GAGVSQSPSNKVTEKGKDVELRCDPISGHTALYWYRQSLGQGLEFLIYFQGNSAPDKSGLPSDRFSAERTGGSVSTLTIQRTQQEDSAVYLCASSLGFVGMVTDTQYFGPGTRLTVL.